This T cell receptor beta chain was documented in a study of shared clonotypes between healthy human individuals (dated by TCRdb to 2018 to 2020). Regarding the complete study: The cohort comprised a couple of women and a few men aged 18 to 49 years. To increase sequencing depth and limit assay-specific biases, different laboratories used diverse techniques to prepare libraries and sequence TCR repertoires. Each donor's leukapheresis produced roughly between roughly 0.94 and 9.5 billion PBMCs. The study deeply sequenced blood TCR repertoires of about 5 healthy adults to estimate repertoire size and the extent of clonotype sharing between individuals. Per donor, three plates each were used for CD4 naive and CD4 memory, two for CD8 naive, and one for CD8 memory. Points the paper makes about the study in general: The genetic and exposure-history diversity represented was limited by the small number of donors. Based on pairwise subsampling, the degree of clonotype sharing among donors was expected to be affected by sequencing depth. Even with the large sequencing depth, rarefaction of the sorted-subset datasets indicated that sequencing was incomplete. Naive subsets generally had larger estimated clonotype richness than memory subsets. Clonotypes shared by all four sorted-subset donors showed higher generation probabilities than non-shared clonotypes. Sampling was limited to blood, and TCR repertoires in tissue likely differ from TCR repertoires in blood. Across several donors, approximately 5% of naive CD4, roughly 3.8% of naive CD8, roughly 2.2% of memory CD4, and over 0.35% of memory CD8 clonotypes were shared.

In regard to this clone: Its antigen remains unidentified. Nothing much larger sits one base from this clone, and base qualities are not available.

The germline V gene yields SGHDT for CDR1 and YYEEEE for CDR2. Trimming leaves V shorter by 3 bases and J shorter by 0 bases, with the junction holding 6 bases beyond the gene matches. The CDR3 contains 16 residues, cysteine and phenylalanine counted. The entry retains the CDR3 DNA only, 48 bases that are in frame from base 1. The donors were healthy, HIV-negative adults who had no recently reported acute infections or vaccinations. All donors were Caucasian adults living in Nashville, Tennessee, USA. CD4+ T cells were enriched by magnetic negative selection; naive cells were then positively selected on CD45RA, and the negative fraction formed the memory subset. After blood collection by leukapheresis, PBMCs were isolated using Ficoll-Histopaque density gradient centrifugation and then cryopreserved in the vapor phase of liquid nitrogen. Analytical flow cytometry was used to check the purity and quantity of every magnetically sorted T cell population. Each sorted fraction had its genomic DNA isolated and then quantified by UV absorbance on a Nanodrop 2000c.

TCR CDR3 regions were amplified from genomic DNA by multiplex PCR using the deep immunoSEQ assay. Extracted genomic DNA from each cell subset was distributed evenly across all wells of several immunoSEQ 96-well plates, and each plate was treated as a replicate. For sorted subsets, 150 to 200 ng genomic DNA, equal to approximately 30,000 T cell genomes, was loaded into each replicate PCR. Purified libraries were measured with a Qubit 3.0 fluorometer, size-checked on a Bioanalyzer 2100, and measured again with the KAPA Library Quantification kit. Every immunoSEQ 96-well plate was sequenced on a separate single-read 150-cycle Illumina NextSeq 550 flow cell. From the authors' description of their analysis: Because only junctional sequences without quality scores were contained in the immunoSEQ output, filtering matching that applied to full-length reads could not be performed. Sequences were annotated with PyIR, a Python wrapper for IgBLAST v1.9, using IMGT germline references to assign V/J genes and CDR3. Reads were filtered out if the reads had weak V/J assignments (E-value above 1e-6), no CDR3, stop codons, out-of-frame junctions, or ambiguous translated residues. A V3J clonotype was defined by an identical inferred V gene, J gene, and CDR3 amino acid sequence. To compute the percentage overlap between repertoires, the number of shared unique clonotypes was divided by the size of the smaller repertoire. RTK rarefaction, the Chao1 estimator, and Recon v2.1 estimates of unobserved clonotypes were used to assess repertoire richness. OLGA was used to compute generation probabilities for all TCRbeta clonotypes that the gDNA method yielded from a handful of donors. In TCRdb, the immuneACCESS table is reduced to in-frame sequences with V and J assigned. These tables do not hold every clone; where another copy was compared, an unresolved V gene accounts for under half, and the others remain unexplained. Clone size and the V and J calls come from that table; the DNA yielded D and trimming. The sample profile shows around 700,000 clones; 55% to 75% of them were found once. 1.8% of the sample goes to the ten largest clones.

This chain is built from TRBV5-6 and TRBJ2-3, with 8 bases aligning to TRBD1. The sequence came from a woman under 40 in good health. Sequencing was done on a sample of memory CD4+ T cells sorted from blood. The sample's cell subset or site label is to be understood as: CD45RA-negative fraction. This receptor has the CDR3 CASSSGTGLSTDTQYF. Here is the DNA: TGTGCCAGCAGCTCGGGGACAGGACTTAGCACAGATACGCAGTATTTT. With the rest looked up from the reference TRBV5-6 and TRBJ2-3 genes rather than sequenced, the full variable domain is DAGVTQSPTHLIKTRGQQVTLRCSPKSGHDTVSWYQQALGQGPQFIFQYYEEEERQRGNFPDRFSGHQFPNYSSELNVNALLLGDSALYLCASSSGTGLSTDTQYFGPGTRLTVL.